This is a list of T cell receptor beta chains from one sample in a study of blood T cell repertoires in COVID-19. Sequenced by immunoSEQ multiplex PCR; TCRdb stores in-frame clones only, minus some. The sample has some 120,000 clones; more than 75% are singletons. The sample taken for sequencing was peripheral blood. These receptors came from a human donor in a cohort sampled during active COVID-19. CDR3s include the opening cysteine and the closing phenylalanine or tryptophan. A D gene is named only where the DNA matches it firmly. Size tells how often a clone was seen (once, few, many) or the class of an expanded clone, and some rows leave it out.

D	V	length	J	size	DNA	CDR3
-	TRBV30	15	TRBJ1-2	-	TGTGCCTGGAGTAGGTTGAAGGGGTCGGGCTATGGCTACACCTTC	CAWSRLKGSGYGYTF
TRBD1	TRBV4-1	16	TRBJ1-4	-	TGCGCCAGCAGCCAGCCTGGACAGGGGGCGCGGGAAAAACTGTTTTTT	CASSQPGQGAREKLFF
-	TRBV10-1	12	TRBJ2-7	-	TGCGCCAGCAGTGAGAACAGCTACGAGCAGTACTTC	CASSENSYEQYF
-	TRBV3-1/TRBV3-2	11	TRBJ2-7	-	TGTGCCAGTAGTAGCTCCTACGAGCAGTACTTC	CASSSSYEQYF
TRBD1	TRBV9	19	TRBJ2-1	-	TGTGCCAGCAGCGTAGGGGGACAGGGGAGTATCGCGAAGGAGAATGAGCAGTTCTTC	CASSVGGQGSIAKENEQFF
-	TRBV7-9	16	TRBJ1-2	-	TGTGCCAGCAGCTTAGTAGGGGAATCATGGTCGGATGGCTACACCTTC	CASSLVGESWSDGYTF
-	TRBV28	15	TRBJ1-5	-	TGTGCCAGCAGTTTAAGGGCGGGGAATAATCAGCCCCAGCATTTT	CASSLRAGNNQPQHF
-	TRBV9	16	TRBJ1-6	-	TGTGCCAGCAGCGTAGATGTAGCCAATTTGGGTTCACCCCTCCACTTT	CASSVDVANLGSPLHF
-	TRBV4-1	14	TRBJ2-1	-	TGCGCCAGCAGCGCCCAGGAACCCGTCAATGAGCAGTTCTTC	CASSAQEPVNEQFF
TRBD1	TRBV19	13	TRBJ1-2	-	TGTGCCAGTAGTATTGGGACAGGGGGAGGCTACACCTTC	CASSIGTGGGYTF
-	TRBV2	14	TRBJ1-4	-	TGTGCCAGCAGCTTCCTATCGGCTAATGAAAAACTGTTTTTT	CASSFLSANEKLFF
-	TRBV11-3	13	TRBJ2-3	-	TGTGCCAGCAGCCGACAGCTCACAGATACGCAGTATTTT	CASSRQLTDTQYF
TRBD2	TRBV27	15	TRBJ2-3	-	TGTGCCAGCAGCGATCCTAGCGGGACCACAGATACGCAGTATTTT	CASSDPSGTTDTQYF
TRBD2	TRBV19	18	TRBJ2-4	-	TGTGCCAGTAGTAGGACTAGCGGGAGGGCCACCCCCAAAAACATTCAGTACTTC	CASSRTSGRATPKNIQYF
-	TRBV5-1	15	TRBJ2-1	-	TGCGCCAGCAGCTTGTCAGGGGGCGCGGGGGATGAGCAGTTCTTC	CASSLSGGAGDEQFF
TRBD1	TRBV2	14	TRBJ2-3	-	TGTGCCAGCAATGGGGACAGTGGCACAGATACGCAGTATTTT	CASNGDSGTDTQYF
TRBD2	TRBV11-1	15	TRBJ2-5	-	TGTGCCAGCAGAACCGGACTAGCGGTAAAAGAGACCCAGTACTTC	CASRTGLAVKETQYF
TRBD1	TRBV2	16	TRBJ2-7	-	TGTGCCAGCAGCCAACTCGGACAGGCCTCCCCCTACGAGCAGTACTTC	CASSQLGQASPYEQYF
-	TRBV2	12	TRBJ1-2	-	TGTGCCAGCAGGGTCGGGAACTATGGCTACACCTTC	CASRVGNYGYTF
TRBD1	TRBV7-8	16	TRBJ2-2	few	TGTGCCAGCAGCCCCCGGGACAGGAGGAACACCGGGGAGCTGTTTTTT	CASSPRDRRNTGELFF
-	TRBV6-5	15	TRBJ2-7	-	TGTGCCACCGAGCATGGGGCAGCCGCTCCCTACGAGCAGTACTTC	CATEHGAAAPYEQYF
-	TRBV27	14	TRBJ1-5	-	TGTGCCAGCAGTTTAGCAGGGATCAATCAGCCCCAGCATTTT	CASSLAGINQPQHF
TRBD1	TRBV6-7	15	TRBJ2-3	-	TGTGCCAGCAGGGGGGACAGCCTTAGCACAGATACGCAGTATTTT	CASRGDSLSTDTQYF
TRBD2	TRBV2	17	TRBJ2-7	few	TGTGCCAGCAGCGGACGGACTAGCGGGAGGGCCTTCTACGAGCAGTACTTC	CASSGRTSGRAFYEQYF
TRBD1	TRBV28	17	TRBJ1-6	-	TGTGCCAGCAGTTCCCTAGGGACAGGGGCCTATAATTCACCCCTCCACTTT	CASSSLGTGAYNSPLHF
TRBD1	TRBV6-6	16	TRBJ1-6	few	TGTGCCAGCAGCTCCGGGACAGGGGGGTACAATTCACCCCTCCACTTT	CASSSGTGGYNSPLHF
-	TRBV18	16	TRBJ2-7	-	TGTGCCAGCTCACCACAGGGGGGGGCGAGCTCCTACGAGCAGTACTTC	CASSPQGGASSYEQYF
TRBD2	TRBV6-2/TRBV6-3	15	TRBJ2-1	-	TGTGCCAGCAGTTACGCACTAGCGGGGGTTGGTGAGCAGTTCTTC	CASSYALAGVGEQFF
-	TRBV5-1	12	TRBJ2-1	-	TGCGCCAGCAGCCGGGCGGGGAGTGAGCAGTTCTTC	CASSRAGSEQFF
-	TRBV11-2	14	TRBJ1-4	-	TGTGCCAGCAGCTTAGTAGCAACTAATGAAAAACTGTTTTTT	CASSLVATNEKLFF
TRBD2	TRBV3-1/TRBV3-2	16	TRBJ2-3	-	TGTGCCAGCAGCCCATGGACTAGCGGGAGCCTTTATACGCAGTATTTT	CASSPWTSGSLYTQYF
-	TRBV7-2	14	TRBJ1-5	few	TGTGCCAGCAGCTTAGTCGGAGGGGATCAGCCCCAGCATTTT	CASSLVGGDQPQHF
-	TRBV12-3/TRBV12-4	13	TRBJ1-3	-	TGTGCCAGCAGTTTACTCTCTGGAAACACCATATATTTT	CASSLLSGNTIYF
-	TRBV9	15	TRBJ1-6	once	TGTGCCAGCAGCTCAGGGTTTTTCGATAATTCACCCCTCCACTTT	CASSSGFFDNSPLHF
-	TRBV30	16	TRBJ1-3	-	TGTGCCTGGAGCGCCTACAGGGTGAGCTCTGGAAACACCATATATTTT	CAWSAYRVSSGNTIYF
-	TRBV6-2/TRBV6-3	14	TRBJ1-1	-	TGTGCCAGCAGTTCCCTCGGGGGGGGAACTGAAGCTTTCTTT	CASSSLGGGTEAFF
-	TRBV10-2	13	TRBJ1-2	-	TGCGCCAGCAGTGGTGGATTCGGGTATGGCTACACCTTC	CASSGGFGYGYTF
-	TRBV7-9	13	TRBJ2-1	-	TGTGCCAGCAGCTTAGGGGGAGCGAGTTGGCAGTTCTTC	CASSLGGASWQFF
TRBD2	TRBV6-2/TRBV6-3	17	TRBJ2-1	-	TGTGCCAGCAGTCCCCTCCGGGGGACTAGCGGGAACAATGAGCAGTTCTTC	CASSPLRGTSGNNEQFF
-	TRBV6-6	14	TRBJ1-1	few	TGTGCCAGCAGAACCTCGGGGATGAACACTGAAGCTTTCTTT	CASRTSGMNTEAFF
TRBD1	TRBV6-5	15	TRBJ1-2	-	TGTGCCAGCAGGGAGGGTGGAGGGGGCTGGTATGGCTACACCTTC	CASREGGGGWYGYTF
TRBD2	TRBV9	17	TRBJ2-5	-	TGTGCCAGCAGCGTAGGGAAGACTAGCGGCTTTCAAGAGACCCAGTACTTC	CASSVGKTSGFQETQYF
-	TRBV7-8	13	TRBJ2-7	-	TGTGCCAGCATAGGTAGCGGCTCCTACGAGCAGTACTTC	CASIGSGSYEQYF
TRBD1	TRBV19	16	TRBJ2-5	-	TGTGCCAGTAGGCGAGGGGACAGCCCGTGGGAAGAGACCCAGTACTTC	CASRRGDSPWEETQYF
TRBD2	TRBV18	15	TRBJ2-7	-	TGTGCCAGCTCACCACCGGGCGGGAGGGCCCCCGAGCAGTACTTC	CASSPPGGRAPEQYF
-	TRBV6-4	16	TRBJ2-7	-	TGTGCCAGCAGTGAAAAATCAGGGGTACTTATCTACGAGCAGTACTTC	CASSEKSGVLIYEQYF
-	TRBV6-2/TRBV6-3	14	TRBJ1-2	-	TGTGCCAGCAGTTACTCGGGCAACCTCTATGGCTACACCTTC	CASSYSGNLYGYTF
TRBD2	TRBV28	14	TRBJ2-7	-	TGTGCCAGCACCCCGCCGGGAGGCCTATACGAGCAGTACTTC	CASTPPGGLYEQYF
TRBD2	TRBV4-2	15	TRBJ2-1	-	TGTGCCAGCAGCCTGACTAGCGGGCCAGACAATGAGCAGTTCTTC	CASSLTSGPDNEQFF
-	TRBV6-5	11	TRBJ2-1	-	TGTGCCAGCAGTATAAACACTGAGCAGTTCTTC	CASSINTEQFF
-	TRBV10-3	16	TRBJ2-1	-	TGTGCCATCAGTGAGTCGGGACAAAGCTCCTACAATGAGCAGTTCTTC	CAISESGQSSYNEQFF
-	TRBV7-3	13	TRBJ2-5	-	TGTGCCAGCAGCCCACAGGGATGGGAGACCCAGTACTTC	CASSPQGWETQYF
TRBD2	TRBV24-1	18	TRBJ2-1	once	TGTGCCACCAGTGATTCGGGAGGGACTAGCGGGAGAAAAAATGAGCAGTTCTTC	CATSDSGGTSGRKNEQFF
TRBD1	TRBV19	16	TRBJ1-5	-	TGTGCCAGCACCCTTACAGGGGTATCGAACAATCAGCCCCAGCATTTT	CASTLTGVSNNQPQHF
TRBD1	TRBV7-2	15	TRBJ1-3	-	TGTGCCAGCAGCACTCAGACAGGGGTCGGAAACACCATATATTTT	CASSTQTGVGNTIYF
TRBD1	TRBV28	15	TRBJ1-5	-	TGTGCCAGCAGTTTGTTGACAGGGGGCGATCAGCCCCAGCATTTT	CASSLLTGGDQPQHF
-	TRBV6-2/TRBV6-3	15	TRBJ2-1	-	TGTGCCAGCAGTTACCTTGCTAGCGCCGTAGGTGAGCAGTTCTTC	CASSYLASAVGEQFF